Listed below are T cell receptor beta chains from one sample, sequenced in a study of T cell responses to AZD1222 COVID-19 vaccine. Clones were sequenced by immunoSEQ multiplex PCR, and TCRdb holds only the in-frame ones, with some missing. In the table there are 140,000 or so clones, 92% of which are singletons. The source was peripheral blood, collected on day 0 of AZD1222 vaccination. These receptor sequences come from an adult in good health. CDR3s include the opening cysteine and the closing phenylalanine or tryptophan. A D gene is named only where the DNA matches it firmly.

cdr3_aa: CASSSRHRQADTQYF
j_call: TRBJ2-3
d_call: -
v_call: TRBV5-5
cdr3_length: 15

cdr3_aa: CASSYGGGGTQYF
j_call: TRBJ2-5
d_call: TRBD2
v_call: TRBV6-5
cdr3_length: 13

cdr3_aa: CASSFLTGSLAFPYNEQFF
j_call: TRBJ2-1
d_call: TRBD1
v_call: TRBV7-2
cdr3_length: 19

cdr3_aa: CASSYQQTTLNTEAFF
j_call: TRBJ1-1
d_call: -
v_call: TRBV6-2/TRBV6-3
cdr3_length: 16

cdr3_aa: CASSLASERVQFF
j_call: TRBJ2-1
d_call: -
v_call: TRBV5-1
cdr3_length: 13

cdr3_aa: CASRDRDRVLTEAFF
j_call: TRBJ1-1
d_call: TRBD1
v_call: TRBV2
cdr3_length: 15

cdr3_aa: CASSLGQASVEKLFF
j_call: TRBJ1-4
d_call: -
v_call: TRBV5-1
cdr3_length: 15

cdr3_aa: CASSDLIWGANGYTF
j_call: TRBJ1-2
d_call: -
v_call: TRBV6-4
cdr3_length: 15

cdr3_aa: CASSQNIEVSGYTF
j_call: TRBJ1-2
d_call: -
v_call: TRBV3-1/TRBV3-2
cdr3_length: 14

cdr3_aa: CASSWGGRGYEQYF
j_call: TRBJ2-7
d_call: TRBD2
v_call: TRBV11-3
cdr3_length: 14

cdr3_aa: CASSLAGALLSGYTF
j_call: TRBJ1-2
d_call: -
v_call: TRBV11-2
cdr3_length: 15

cdr3_aa: CASIRRLQETQYF
j_call: TRBJ2-5
d_call: -
v_call: TRBV6-5
cdr3_length: 13

cdr3_aa: CASSLAEGYEQYF
j_call: TRBJ2-7
d_call: -
v_call: TRBV12-3/TRBV12-4
cdr3_length: 13

cdr3_aa: CASSSGPGPPLHF
j_call: TRBJ1-6
d_call: -
v_call: TRBV6-5
cdr3_length: 13

cdr3_aa: CATSRGGQNTEAFF
j_call: TRBJ1-1
d_call: -
v_call: TRBV15
cdr3_length: 14

cdr3_aa: CASSIGWDSSSYEQYF
j_call: TRBJ2-7
d_call: TRBD1
v_call: TRBV19
cdr3_length: 16

cdr3_aa: CAIRNGQGVIETQYF
j_call: TRBJ2-5
d_call: TRBD1
v_call: TRBV10-3
cdr3_length: 15

cdr3_aa: CASNPRGSDTGELFF
j_call: TRBJ2-2
d_call: -
v_call: TRBV9
cdr3_length: 15

cdr3_aa: CASSQDTLNTEAFF
j_call: TRBJ1-1
d_call: -
v_call: TRBV3-1/TRBV3-2
cdr3_length: 14

cdr3_aa: CASSQRTGGGSPLHF
j_call: TRBJ1-6
d_call: TRBD1
v_call: TRBV5-1
cdr3_length: 15

cdr3_aa: CASSLSPTGGYGYTF
j_call: TRBJ1-2
d_call: TRBD1
v_call: TRBV11-2
cdr3_length: 15

cdr3_aa: CASSYGRLDNEQFF
j_call: TRBJ2-1
d_call: -
v_call: TRBV6-2/TRBV6-3
cdr3_length: 14

cdr3_aa: CASSFDRGGYGYTF
j_call: TRBJ1-2
d_call: TRBD1
v_call: TRBV5-5
cdr3_length: 14

cdr3_aa: CATNPTVPNEQYF
j_call: TRBJ2-7
d_call: -
v_call: TRBV10-2
cdr3_length: 13

cdr3_aa: CATSDPGQADTQYF
j_call: TRBJ2-3
d_call: TRBD1
v_call: TRBV24-1
cdr3_length: 14

cdr3_aa: CASSLGQNPEKLFF
j_call: TRBJ1-4
d_call: -
v_call: TRBV5-1
cdr3_length: 14

cdr3_aa: CASSGQAKETQYF
j_call: TRBJ2-5
d_call: -
v_call: TRBV2
cdr3_length: 13

cdr3_aa: CASISVPLHF
j_call: TRBJ1-6
d_call: -
v_call: TRBV28
cdr3_length: 10

cdr3_aa: CASSQLPAGLAGSYEQYF
j_call: TRBJ2-7
d_call: TRBD2
v_call: TRBV4-2
cdr3_length: 18

cdr3_aa: CAISGGNGAGNEQFF
j_call: TRBJ2-1
d_call: -
v_call: TRBV10-3
cdr3_length: 15